This TCR beta chain was captured in a study of CD8+ T cells in alopecia areata. The authors extracted RNA and reverse transcribed it into cDNA as the sequencing template. TCRdb keeps only in-frame clones here, not all; method: immunoSEQ multiplex PCR. The profile shows over 150,000 clones, roughly 64% of them singletons. Treatment meaning: oral pan-JAK inhibitor, 5-10 mg twice daily. This clone was observed a single time. The germline CDR1 and CDR2 sequences are SGHTA and FQGNSA. V dropped 5 bases and J dropped 10 bases, with 15 bases sitting between them. The CDR3 has 12 amino acids. The sample was CD4+ T cells sorted from blood, taken at week 24, from a patient treated with tofacitinib. The genes are TRBV7-2 and TRBJ2-7; the D is unclear. This receptor was identified in a human donor with alopecia areata. This chain's CDR3 is CASSGQARDQYF. In DNA form, the CDR3 reads TGTGCCAGCAGCGGGCAGGCGAGAGACCAGTACTTC.